The 9 T cell receptor beta chains in this list originate from one sample, sequenced in a study of blood T cell repertoires in COVID-19. This table comes from immunoSEQ multiplex PCR, and its TCRdb copy is limited to in-frame clones, with some not included. The sample has about 270,000 clones; less than 90% are singletons. Material: peripheral blood. All receptors come from a human donor in a cohort sampled during active COVID-19.

V and J are TRBV18 and TRBJ2-5, with 7 bases aligning to TRBD2. The CDR3 totals 13 residues. Losses at the gene ends were 6 bases for V and 1 base for J; bases not matched to a gene: 2. CDR1 KGHSH and CDR2 LQKENI come from the germline V gene. The CDR3 reads CASSGTTQETQYF. The CDR3 bases are TGTGCCAGCTCGGGGACTACCCAAGAGACCCAGTACTTC.

This clone was counted once. V and J are TRBV24-1 and TRBJ2-3; the match to TRBD2 covers 8 bases. The V segment lost 9 bases and the J segment 6 bases; nucleotides outside the gene matches: 4. CDR1 and CDR2 from the germline V gene are KGHDR and SFDVKD. The CDR3 spans 12 residues. This CDR3 is CATSGGGDTQYF. CDR3 coding DNA: TGTGCCACCTCCGGGGGGGGTGATACGCAGTATTTT.

The chain has TRBV3-1 (or the pseudogene TRBV3-2) and TRBJ2-2; TRBD2 might be the D (5 bases). The CDR3 totals 15 residues. Germline CDR1 and CDR2: LGHDT and YNNKEL (reference sequence). Trimming removed 6 bases at V and 5 bases at J, with 16 bases between. CDR3 region: CASRPQITGTGELFF. In nucleotides, the CDR3 is TGTGCCAGCAGACCTCAAATAACGGGGACCGGGGAGCTGTTTTTT.

The chain couples TRBV2 to TRBJ2-1, with a weak D call TRBD2 (5 bases). Trimming took 3 bases from V and 6 from J, leaving 9 bases between them. This CDR3 contains 13 residues. Germline loops: CDR1 SNHLY, CDR2 FYNNEI. DNA of the CDR3: TGTGCCAGCAGTGATCGGCGGGTCAATGAGCAGTTCTTC. This encodes CASSDRRVNEQFF.

This clone came up a few times. The genes are TRBV20-1 and TRBJ2-7; weak D call: TRBD1 (5 bases). This CDR3 has 11 residues. The V and J ends lost 2 bases and 6 bases respectively, with 8 bases between them. The germline V gene encodes CDR1 DFQATT and CDR2 SNEGSKA (reference sequence). The CDR3 loop reads CSARPGIEQYF. The CDR3 DNA reads as TGCAGTGCTAGACCAGGGATCGAGCAGTACTTC.

The chain recombines TRBV18 with TRBJ1-5; maybe TRBD1 (5 bases). V was trimmed by 2 bases and J by 4 bases, leaving 9 bases between them. The CDR3 consists of 14 residues. Germline loops: CDR1 KGHSH, CDR2 LQKENI. In DNA, the CDR3 is TGTGCCAGCTCACCATCTCGGACAAATCAGCCCCAGCATTTT. Protein product: CASSPSRTNQPQHF.

J is TRBJ1-1 and V is TRBV9; possibly TRBD1 for D (5 bases). Trimming pared 6 bases from V and 2 bases from J, leaving 17 bases between. Germline CDR1 is SGDLS and CDR2 is YYNGEE. This CDR3 is 15 amino acids long. The CDR3 DNA reads as TGTGCCAGCACCTCCGGGACTTATTTTAACACTGAAGCTTTCTTT. Translated: CASTSGTYFNTEAFF.

CDR3 amino acids: CASSLGQGSANEQFF. The CDR3 DNA is TGTGCCAGCAGCTTGGGACAGGGTAGTGCTAATGAGCAGTTCTTC. The chain uses TRBV11-3 and TRBJ2-1; TRBD1 agrees at 9 bases. V was clipped by 3 bases and J by 7 bases; unmatched bases: 7. Germline V gives CDR1 SGHNT, CDR2 YENEEA. The CDR3 covers 15 residues.

V is TRBV19 and J is TRBJ2-3; TRBD2 aligns across 10 bases. The CDR3 is made up of 17 amino acids. Per the germline V gene, CDR1 is LNHDA and CDR2 is SQIVND (reference sequence). V shed 6 bases and J 4 bases; nucleotides not matched to a gene: 13. CDR3 amino acids: CASSEGLAGAGADTQYF. The DNA of the CDR3 is TGTGCCAGTAGCGAAGGGCTAGCGGGAGCAGGGGCAGATACGCAGTATTTT.